A single sample is the source of the 32 T cell receptor beta chains below, sequenced in a study of blood T cell repertoires in COVID-19. The method was immunoSEQ multiplex PCR; TCRdb's version includes in-frame clones alone and lacks a portion of them. The sample lists 86,000 or so clones, around 80% occurring once. The specimen was peripheral blood. The receptors shown here come from a woman older than 75 with acute or convalescent COVID-19.

This clone was counted between two and nine times. The chain joins TRBV19 to TRBJ2-2, with D unresolved. In germline, CDR1 is LNHDA, CDR2 SQIVND (reference sequence). CDR3 length: 13 amino acids. The germline V and J ends were trimmed by 5 bases and 5 bases, with 9 bases remaining between them. CDR3 sequence reads: CASSPVRTGELFF. DNA of the CDR3: TGTGCCAGTAGTCCGGTCCGTACCGGGGAGCTGTTTTTT.

CDR3 sequence: CASSLSYPIYGYTF. In DNA form, the CDR3 reads TGTGCCAGCAGTTTATCTTACCCTATATATGGCTACACCTTC. The chain carries TRBV27 and TRBJ1-2; no reliable D call. V was trimmed by 0 bases and J by 5 bases, leaving 10 bases between them. Germline CDR1 and CDR2: MNHEY and SMNVEV (reference sequence). The CDR3 is 14 amino acids.

This clone was recorded a few times. The chain has TRBV27 and TRBJ1-4; D possibly corresponds to TRBD1 (6 bases). Germline V lookup: CDR1 MNHEY, CDR2 SMNVEV (reference sequence). The CDR3 consists of 14 residues. Trimming stripped 4 bases from V and 5 bases from J, with 11 bases between. The CDR3, as DNA: TGTGCCAGCAGTTCACAGGGAGGGAATGAAAAACTGTTTTTT. Amino acid sequence: CASSSQGGNEKLFF.

The genes are TRBV5-4 and TRBJ1-2; 7 positions match TRBD1. Germline values: CDR1 SGHNT, CDR2 YYREEE (reference sequence). This CDR3 spans 15 amino acids. Losses at the gene ends were 0 bases for V and 2 bases for J; bases not matched to a gene: 4. The CDR3 protein is CASSLDGGGNYGYTF. The CDR3 DNA sequence: TGTGCCAGCAGCTTGGACGGAGGGGGCAACTATGGCTACACCTTC.

The rearrangement uses TRBV24-1 and TRBJ2-2, with TRBD1 matching 9 bases. V was pared by 4 bases and J by 4 bases, with 12 bases of the junction left unmatched. Germline-derived CDR1 and CDR2 are KGHDR and SFDVKD. The CDR3 is 18 amino acids. This CDR3 is CATSEWTGEAGSTGELFF. The CDR3 region has the DNA TGTGCCACCAGTGAGTGGACAGGGGAAGCGGGAAGCACCGGGGAGCTGTTTTTT.

This clone has a single count. For the CDR3, the DNA is TGTGCCAGCAGCCCGACAGGGGATGAAAAACTGTTTTTT. Encoded protein: CASSPTGDEKLFF. The chain carries TRBV5-5 and TRBJ1-4; TRBD1 matches at 8 bases. Losses at the gene ends were 4 bases for V and 6 bases for J; bases not matched to a gene: 2. Germline-derived CDR1 and CDR2 are SGHKS and YYEKEE (reference sequence). CDR3 length equals 13 residues.

The rearrangement links TRBV27 to TRBJ2-1; a weak D match, TRBD2 (5 bases). Germline CDR1 is MNHEY and CDR2 is SMNVEV (reference sequence). Trimming removed 6 bases at V and 0 bases at J, with 12 bases between. The CDR3 has 15 residues. CDR3 DNA sequence: TGTGCCAGCAGCGAGGACTGGAGCTCCTACAATGAGCAGTTCTTC. It encodes CASSEDWSSYNEQFF.

The chain employs TRBV10-2 and TRBJ1-6; weak D call: TRBD1 (5 bases). Trimming removed 2 bases from V and 7 bases from J, with 9 bases in between. Germline values: CDR1 WSHSY, CDR2 SAAADI. The CDR3 is made up of 14 amino acids. The CDR3 here is CASSEQGRNSPLHF. CDR3 coding DNA: TGCGCCAGCAGTGAGCAGGGTCGGAATTCACCCCTCCACTTT.

The V call is TRBV7-9, the J call TRBJ1-3; 8 bases line up with TRBD1. The CDR3 is 15 residues long. CDR1 SEHNR and CDR2 FQNEAQ come from the germline V gene (reference sequence). Unmatched junction bases numbered 3, after V lost 3 bases and J lost 2 bases. The DNA of the CDR3 is TGTGCCAGCAGCTTTGGGACAGGACCTGGAAACACCATATATTTT. Translating gives CASSFGTGPGNTIYF.

This chain joins TRBV7-9 and TRBJ2-6; TRBD1 matches 10 bases. With V trimmed by 5 bases and J by 0 bases, 7 bases remained unmatched. Germline loops: CDR1 SEHNR, CDR2 FQNEAQ (reference sequence). The CDR3 totals 18 residues. The DNA of the CDR3 is TGTGCCAGCAGCAAACGGACAGGGGGAGTCTCTGGGGCCAACGTCCTGACTTTC. Translation gives CASSKRTGGVSGANVLTF.

J is TRBJ2-2 and V is TRBV5-4, with D possibly TRBD2 on 5 matching bases. Trimming shortened V by 7 bases and J by 0 bases, and 13 bases separated the two germline ends. CDR1 and CDR2 (germline): SGHNT, YYREEE (reference sequence). This CDR3 is built from 15 residues. The CDR3 loop reads CASAPGIANTGELFF. The CDR3 DNA follows: TGTGCCAGCGCCCCCGGGATCGCGAACACCGGGGAGCTGTTTTTT. The whole variable domain, filled in from reference TRBV5-4 and TRBJ2-2, reads ETGVTQSPTHLIKTRGQQVTLRCSSQSGHNTVSWYQQALGQGPQFIFQYYREEENGRGNFPPRFSGLQFPNYSSELNVNALELDDSALYLCASAPGIANTGELFFGEGSRLTVL.

V and J are TRBV2 and TRBJ1-3; D is perhaps TRBD1 (5 bases). CDR3 size: 15 residues. Germline-derived CDR1 and CDR2 are SNHLY and FYNNEI. The germline V and J ends were trimmed by 6 bases and 0 bases, with 12 bases remaining between them. The CDR3 region is CASRGDWSSGNTIYF. The CDR3 DNA sequence: TGTGCCAGCAGGGGGGACTGGAGCTCTGGAAACACCATATATTTT.

The chain carries TRBV19 and TRBJ2-3, with D possibly being TRBD1 (7 bases). The V end was cut by 0 bases, the J end by 3 bases, with 13 bases between. This CDR3 has 16 amino acids. CDR1 is LNHDA and CDR2 is SQIVND in the germline V gene (reference sequence). CDR3 coding DNA: TGTGCCAGTAGTATAGACAAGACAGGGAGGACAGATACGCAGTATTTT. As protein: CASSIDKTGRTDTQYF. The complete variable domain, with remaining parts taken from reference TRBV19 and TRBJ2-3, reads DGGITQSPKYLFRKEGQNVTLSCEQNLNHDAMYWYRQDPGQGLRLIYYSQIVNDFQKGDIAEGYSVSREKKESFPLTVTSAQKNPTAFYLCASSIDKTGRTDTQYFGPGTRLTVL.

This sequence joins TRBV5-4 and TRBJ1-2; D is possibly TRBD1 (6 bases). Germline CDR1 reads SGHNT; CDR2 reads YYREEE (reference sequence). Deletions cut 3 bases from V and 4 bases from J, with 13 bases between. The CDR3 length is 14 residues. This CDR3 reads CASSSVTGSYGYTF. The CDR3, as DNA: TGTGCCAGCAGCTCAGTCACAGGGAGCTATGGCTACACCTTC.

This chain joins TRBV4-1 and TRBJ2-5; the D gene is possibly TRBD1 (5 bases). The CDR3 consists of 14 residues. V lost 5 bases, J lost 1 base, and 11 bases lay in between. The germline CDR1 and CDR2 sequences are MGHRA and YSYEKL. As DNA, the CDR3 is TGCGCCAGCAGCAAGACAGAGACCCAAGAGACCCAGTACTTC. Translating gives CASSKTETQETQYF.

This chain joins TRBV2 and TRBJ2-2; possible D gene TRBD1, 6 bases. Germline V lookup: CDR1 SNHLY, CDR2 FYNNEI. The germline V and J ends were trimmed by 6 bases and 1 base, with 12 bases remaining between them. This CDR3 is built from 15 residues. The CDR3 reads CASSRGQMNTGELFF. CDR3 DNA: TGTGCCAGCAGCCGAGGACAGATGAACACCGGGGAGCTGTTTTTT.

The chain combines TRBV6-5 with TRBJ1-1; 7 positions match TRBD1. This CDR3 contains 14 residues. The germline CDR1 and CDR2 sequences are MNHEY and SVGAGI. V gave up 7 bases and J gave up 4 bases; unmatched junction bases: 9. The CDR3 sequence: CASNIDRVVTEAFF. The CDR3 DNA is TGTGCCAGCAACATTGACAGGGTCGTCACTGAAGCTTTCTTT.

This chain joins TRBV5-1 and TRBJ1-1, with a tentative D call TRBD1 (5 bases). V lost 3 bases and J 6 bases, leaving 12 bases between the germline ends. The CDR3 extends over 13 amino acids. The V gene's germline CDR1 is SGHRS and CDR2 YFSETQ. The CDR3 here is CASSSQGNPEAFF. In DNA, the CDR3 is TGCGCCAGCAGCTCCCAGGGAAACCCTGAAGCTTTCTTT. Supplemented by reference TRBV5-1 and TRBJ1-1, the full variable domain reads KAGVTQTPRYLIKTRGQQVTLSCSPISGHRSVSWYQQTPGQGLQFLFEYFSETQRNKGNFPGRFSGRQFSNSRSEMNVSTLELGDSALYLCASSSQGNPEAFFGQGTRLTVV.

The chain couples TRBV7-9 to TRBJ1-3; D remains unclear. Per the germline V gene, CDR1 is SEHNR and CDR2 is FQNEAQ (reference sequence). V was trimmed by 2 bases and J by 0 bases, leaving 5 bases between them. The CDR3 is 14 residues long. This CDR3 is CASSLSISGNTIYF. The CDR3 DNA follows: TGTGCCAGCAGCTTAAGCATCTCTGGAAACACCATATATTTT.

The sample holds a few counts of this clone. The chain links TRBV10-2 to TRBJ1-4; tentatively, D is TRBD1 (5 bases). The V end lost 3 bases, the J end lost 7 bases, and 12 bases lay between the germline ends. The CDR3 loop spans 14 amino acids. Germline V gene sequence: CDR1 WSHSY, CDR2 SAAADI. The DNA of the CDR3 is TGCGCCAGCAGTGAAACAGGAGGGTTTGAAAAACTGTTTTTT. Its protein product is CASSETGGFEKLFF.

Concerning this clone itself: It is likely a read error, because the conserved phenylalanine at the end of the CDR3 is missing. It is unclear where the CDR3 begins or ends on the DNA, so no DNA is shown, and the CDR3 is as TCRdb lists it. The chain combines TRBV5-8 with TRBJ2-7; the D call TRBD1 from the table was never checked on the DNA. CDR1 SGHTS and CDR2 YDEGEE come from the germline V gene. Including both end residues, the CDR3 is 12 amino acids long. This chain's CDR3 is CASSFRSTGPKN.

The chain combines TRBV5-6 with TRBJ1-2, with 7 bases that match TRBD1. The CDR3 has 14 residues. J was trimmed by 4 bases and V by 2 bases; bases with no gene match: 5. Germline V lookup: CDR1 SGHDT, CDR2 YYEEEE. CDR3 amino acids: CASSFRAGGYGYTF. The DNA of the CDR3 is TGTGCCAGCAGCTTTAGGGCAGGGGGCTATGGCTACACCTTC.

The chain links TRBV25-1 to TRBJ2-5; unclear D gene. CDR1 and CDR2 (germline): MGHDK, SYGVNS. Between the trimmed V and J ends, which lost 4 bases and 5 bases, there was a span of 11 bases. The CDR3 extends over 13 amino acids. Written as DNA, the CDR3 is TGTGCCAGCAGTGGGTGGGCTGTGGAGACCCAGTACTTC. Encoded protein: CASSGWAVETQYF.

The rearrangement links TRBV19 to TRBJ1-2; the D is unclear. V was cut by 5 bases and J by 7 bases, with 14 bases left in between. Germline loops: CDR1 LNHDA, CDR2 SQIVND (reference sequence). The CDR3 totals 13 residues. CDR3 protein: CASSPAGGSGYTF. DNA for the CDR3: TGTGCCAGTAGTCCCGCGGGAGGGAGTGGCTACACCTTC.

The V gene is TRBV6-5, the J gene TRBJ2-7, with 7 bases that match TRBD2. This CDR3 spans 15 amino acids. Germline V gene sequence: CDR1 MNHEY, CDR2 SVGAGI. After removal of 8 bases from V and 4 bases from J, the junction contained 14 bases not matched to a gene. The CDR3 DNA reads as TGTGCCAGCGATCCGGGAGGAGCGGGTCAATACGAGCAGTACTTC. It translates to CASDPGGAGQYEQYF.

This clone has more than one count but fewer than ten. V gene TRBV6-5 combines with J gene TRBJ1-5, with 7 bases identical to TRBD1. The CDR3 consists of 14 residues. Losses at the gene ends were 7 bases for V and 4 bases for J; bases not matched to a gene: 7. Germline CDR1 MNHEY, CDR2 SVGAGI. The chain's CDR3 is CASTNGQANQPQHF. CDR3 DNA: TGTGCCAGCACTAACGGACAGGCGAATCAGCCCCAGCATTTT.

This chain connects TRBV5-1 to TRBJ2-7; 8 bases line up with TRBD1. V was pared by 0 bases and J by 6 bases, with 11 bases of the junction left unmatched. CDR3 size: 16 residues. CDR1 is SGHRS, CDR2 YFSETQ, per germline. CDR3 nucleotide sequence: TGCGCCAGCAGCTTGGCCCGAGGGACAGGTCAACTCGAGCAGTACTTC. This sequence encodes CASSLARGTGQLEQYF.

The chain is built from TRBV6-5 and TRBJ2-1; the match to TRBD2 covers 8 bases. The CDR3 contains 11 residues. V trimming: 8 bases; J trimming: 7 bases; junction bases outside the gene matches: 1. In germline, CDR1 is MNHEY, CDR2 SVGAGI. The CDR3: CASGGGNEQFF. The CDR3 DNA reads as TGTGCCAGCGGCGGGGGGAATGAGCAGTTCTTC.

The rearrangement uses TRBV9 and TRBJ2-5, with 9 bases identical to TRBD1. Germline V gene data show CDR1 as SGDLS and CDR2 as YYNGEE. This CDR3 contains 17 residues. The V and J ends lost 3 bases and 3 bases, in that order; junction bases with no gene match: 12. CDR3 residues: CASSAGRRDRVKETQYF. For the CDR3, the DNA is TGTGCCAGCAGCGCTGGAAGGCGGGACAGGGTAAAAGAGACCCAGTACTTC.

This chain joins TRBV19 and TRBJ1-1, with 7 bases identical to TRBD1. The length of the CDR3 is 15 residues. J lost 2 bases, V lost 5 bases, and 8 bases had no gene match. Per germline, CDR1 LNHDA and CDR2 SQIVND (reference sequence). CDR3 sequence reads: CASSPGTATNTEAFF. The CDR3 region has the DNA TGTGCCAGTAGTCCCGGGACAGCCACTAACACTGAAGCTTTCTTT.

The rearrangement uses TRBV3-1 (or the pseudogene TRBV3-2) and TRBJ2-4, with 12 bases lining up with TRBD2. Germline V gives CDR1 LGHDT, CDR2 YNNKEL (reference sequence). Unmatched junction bases numbered 7, after V lost 3 bases and J lost 1 base. The CDR3 is 18 residues long. CDR3 sequence: CASSQGTSGYEAKNIQYF. CDR3 DNA sequence: TGTGCCAGCAGCCAGGGGACTAGCGGGTACGAGGCCAAAAACATTCAGTACTTC.

The chain couples TRBV5-1 to TRBJ2-3, with a possible D match to TRBD2 (7 bases). Germline V CDR1 and CDR2: SGHRS, YFSETQ. V lost 7 bases and J 5 bases, leaving 29 bases between the germline ends. The CDR3 is made up of 18 amino acids. This CDR3 reads CASRPLGGGRSGGDTQYF. The CDR3 coding sequence is TGCGCCAGCCGTCCTTTAGGGGGGGGCCGGAGTGGAGGAGATACGCAGTATTTT. Full variable domain (outside the CDR3, taken from reference TRBV5-1 and TRBJ2-3): KAGVTQTPRYLIKTRGQQVTLSCSPISGHRSVSWYQQTPGQGLQFLFEYFSETQRNKGNFPGRFSGRQFSNSRSEMNVSTLELGDSALYLCASRPLGGGRSGGDTQYFGPGTRLTVL.